This record looks at one T cell receptor (beta chain) sequence and its context. Its antigen is undetermined. Treatment denoted: around 19 received Ad26.COV2.S at low or high dose, single or two shots; 5 received placebo; per-sample allocation not given. Samples came from day 63 after the first vaccine or placebo injection. Germline CDR1 LNHDA, CDR2 SQIVND (reference sequence). V was cut by 3 bases and J by 0 bases, with 9 bases left in between. The CDR3 length is 15 residues. The record originates from a study of Ad26.COV2.S vaccination and SARS-CoV-2 variants. Study details: COV1001, an Ad26.COV2.S trial, supplied this vaccine-arm donor.

TCRdb's table, derived via immunoSEQ multiplex PCR, lists solely in-frame clones and lacks some. The sample comprises over 300,000 clones, about 80% of which are singletons, and approximately 7% rests with the top ten. General study findings and limits: While placebo recipients had lower spike-specific TCR breadth, vaccine recipients had more.

The clonotype comes from a person between 18 and 60 years old who received the Ad26.COV2.S COVID-19 vaccine or a placebo. J is TRBJ1-5 and V is TRBV19; D gene uncertain. This specimen consisted of peripheral blood, obtained in a trial of Ad26.COV2.S vaccine versus placebo. CDR3 in amino acids: CASSISRYSNQPQHF. The DNA of the CDR3 is TGTGCCAGTAGTATTTCACGGTATAGCAATCAGCCCCAGCATTTT.